This T cell receptor beta chain was profiled in a study of T cells in Graves' hyperthyroidism and ophthalmopathy. In the study overall: Before treatment of any kind, peripheral blood was taken at initial diagnosis.

The TCR beta CDR3 regions underwent amplification using RNA transcripts as the source. When the TCR CDR3 underwent first-round RT-PCR, the HTBI primer set was used. Each CDR3 protein is one row after TCRdb ran MiXCR on the multiplex PCR reads. The repertoire holds hundreds of thousands of distinct CDR3 sequences, 20% to 25% seen once, with around 50% in the top ten. The table lists this clonotype with a few counts. Its antigen is unknown. Study results and caveats: Most thyroid clonotypes that were expanded above 0.001 also turned up in blood.

The V end lost 5 bases, the J end lost 6 bases, and 10 bases lay between the germline ends. The CDR3 runs to 12 residues. Germline V gives CDR1 MNHEY, CDR2 SMNVEV (reference sequence). Exclusion followed for patients with uncontrolled infection, other autoimmune disease, pregnancy or lactation. Diagnoses were established using clinical symptoms, serum thyroxine and TRAb, thyroid ultrasound and orbital computed tomography. The source of this sequence is a woman between 65 and 79 years old with Graves' ophthalmopathy. The sample was blood. The chain combines TRBV27 with TRBJ1-1, with D uncertain. The CDR3 is CASSRFQAEAFF. CDR3 nucleotide sequence: TGTGCCAGCAGTCGGTTCCAGGCTGAAGCTTTCTTT.